Detailed here is one TCR beta chain. The germline V gene has CDR1 MGHDK and CDR2 SYGVNS. V lost 7 bases to trimming and J lost 4 bases; unmatched junction nucleotides: 13. The CDR3 has 16 amino acids. Produced via immunoSEQ multiplex PCR; TCRdb's table is partial and in-frame only. Of some 630,000 clones in the sample, roughly 78% were seen once. This sample is part of a study of shared clonotypes between healthy human individuals. The sequenced sample was memory CD4+ T cells sorted from blood. Documented subset: CD45RA-negative fraction. This chain links TRBV25-1 with TRBJ2-1; 7 nucleotides match TRBD2. The receptor was derived from a woman aged 25 to 39 in good health. CDR3 residues: CASTDGRDYQYNEQFF. CDR3 nucleotide sequence: TGTGCCAGCACTGATGGGAGGGACTACCAGTACAATGAGCAGTTCTTC.